This T cell receptor beta chain stems from a study of vaccination effects on CD4 cells after COVID-19. For the study at large: Sampling occurred a median 72 days post second dose, range 14 to 241.

Some clones are missing from TCRdb's copy, which holds only in-frame ones; the method was immunoSEQ multiplex PCR. There are approximately 70,000 clones in the sample; approximately 76% occur only once, and 0.9% to 1% lies in the top ten. A note on this clone: Antigen unknown. At the DNA level, this CDR3 is encoded by other sequences in the same sample as well.

Prior to sequencing, the ViraFEST assay stimulated PBMC with viral peptide pools, which expanded the antigen-specific CD4+ T cells. Scientists isolated CD4+ T cells after a roughly ten-day culture period ended. Each participant received a vaccine that was either BNT162b2 or mRNA-1273, given as two doses. No vaccinee had earlier SARS-CoV-2 infection, and nucleocapsid antibodies were negative. Cultures got half-medium changes with IL-2 on days 3 and 7. Overall study results and limits: Vaccine- and infection-induced clones showed marked clonal contraction late following vaccination.

The CDR3 totals 15 residues. Germline CDR1 and CDR2: MNHEY and SVGAGI. V shed 6 bases and J shed 0 bases, with 14 bases lying between them. The genes are TRBV6-5 and TRBJ1-2; D might be TRBD1 (5 bases). This receptor was identified in a human donor who received a COVID-19 vaccine. The sequences come from CD4+ T cells from PBMCs cultured with HCoV-OC43 spike peptides, collected after COVID-19 vaccination. The subset was: HCoV-OC43 spike overlapping peptide pool stimulation. CDR3 sequence (DNA): TGTGCCAGCAGGGACCCATGGGGGGCTAACTATGGCTACACCTTC. This translates into CASRDPWGANYGYTF.